This T cell receptor beta chain emerged from a study of lymphopenia after photon versus proton radiotherapy. Of note for this clone: The antigen remains unidentified.

The data were produced by immunoSEQ multiplex PCR, yet TCRdb's version contains in-frame clones alone and is incomplete. The top ten clones hold around 0.89% of a sample with around 26,000 clones, about 92% of them seen once. Overall study findings and caveats: After the lymphocyte nadir, photon-treated repertoires showed oligoclonal expansion, especially of CD8+ Temra cells. Better survival with proton therapy was suggested as possible, not demonstrated. Under photons, naive T cells and diversity fell while effector/memory populations rose. In patients who died, overall survival fell as post-nadir TCR diversity dropped more.

The source was peripheral blood, collected from a patient treated with photon-based radiotherapy. This clonotype originated in a woman in her fifties or sixties with cholangiocarcinoma.

Here the CDR3 reads CASGLQPNIGSIQYF. CDR3 nucleotides: TGTGCCAGCGGGCTCCAACCCAACATCGGCAGCATTCAGTACTTC. V usage is TRBV7-8 and J usage is TRBJ2-4; no firm D call. This CDR3 spans 15 amino acids. The germline V and J ends were trimmed by 8 bases and 9 bases, with 23 bases remaining between them. Germline V gives CDR1 SGHVS, CDR2 FQNEAQ.